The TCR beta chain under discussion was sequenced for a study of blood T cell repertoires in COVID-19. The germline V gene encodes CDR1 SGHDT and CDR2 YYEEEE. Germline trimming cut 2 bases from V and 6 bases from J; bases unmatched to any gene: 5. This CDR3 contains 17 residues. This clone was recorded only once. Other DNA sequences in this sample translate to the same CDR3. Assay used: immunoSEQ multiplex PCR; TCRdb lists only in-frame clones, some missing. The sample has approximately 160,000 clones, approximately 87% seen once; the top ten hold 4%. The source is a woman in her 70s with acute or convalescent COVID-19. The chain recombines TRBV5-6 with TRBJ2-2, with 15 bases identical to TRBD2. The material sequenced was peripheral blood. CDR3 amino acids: CASSFRRTSGRAGELFF. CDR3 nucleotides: TGTGCCAGCAGCTTCAGAAGGACTAGCGGGAGGGCCGGGGAGCTGTTTTTT.